Sequencing of this T cell receptor beta chain was carried out in a study of blood T cell repertoires in COVID-19. The CDR3 runs 13 residues. Unmatched junction bases numbered 6, after V lost 6 bases and J lost 8 bases. From germline, CDR1 is MNHNY and CDR2 SVGAGI (reference sequence). Generated by immunoSEQ multiplex PCR, the TCRdb table keeps only in-frame clones and is missing some. The sample lists 450,000 or so clones; approximately 90% were seen once. While infection was still active, Seattle patients were enrolled and then followed longitudinally. This chain links TRBV6-6 with TRBJ2-1, with 8 bases fitting TRBD2. The source of this sequence is a man aged 18 to 29 with COVID-19, enrolled during active disease. The sequenced material came from peripheral blood. CDR3 DNA sequence: TGTGCCAGCAGCCGGGGGGGAGTCGATGAGCAGTTCTTC. This encodes CASSRGGVDEQFF.